One sample yielded the 22 T cell receptor beta chains listed below, sequenced in a study of control samples from healthy donors and cancer patients. TCRdb keeps only in-frame clones here, not all; method: immunoSEQ multiplex PCR. In the table there are about 160,000 clones, about 94% of which are singletons. The sample consisted of PBMCs. These receptors came from a man in his sixties with colorectal cancer.

The chain combines TRBV5-6 with TRBJ1-2; 9 nucleotides match TRBD1. This CDR3 has 13 amino acids. CDR1 is SGHDT and CDR2 is YYEEEE in the germline V gene. The junction had 5 bases not matched to a gene; V was cut back by 3 bases and J by 8 bases. This CDR3 is CASSSRDREGYTF. CDR3 coding DNA: TGTGCCAGCAGCTCTAGGGACAGGGAAGGCTACACCTTC.

This clone was counted between two and nine times. The chain recombines TRBV5-1 with TRBJ1-2, with D possibly being TRBD1 (6 bases). There are 13 residues in the CDR3. Germline CDR1 and CDR2: SGHRS and YFSETQ. V was shortened by 0 bases and J by 8 bases, with 11 bases between the two germline ends. The CDR3 region is CASSLVGGDGYTF. DNA of the CDR3: TGCGCCAGCAGCTTGGTAGGGGGGGACGGCTACACCTTC.

This chain uses TRBV2 with TRBJ2-4; possible D gene TRBD2, 7 bases. The germline gives CDR1 SNHLY, CDR2 FYNNEI. This CDR3 is 16 amino acids long. The ends were cut back, 6 bases at V and 0 bases at J, with 15 bases in the middle. The CDR3 bases are TGTGCCAGCAGGGGAGGGGGATTTTTAGCCAAAAACATTCAGTACTTC. The encoded protein is CASRGGGFLAKNIQYF.

This chain connects TRBV24-1 to TRBJ1-2; perhaps TRBD1 as D (6 bases). Trimming took off 4 bases at V and 4 bases at J, with 12 bases between the two ends. This CDR3 comprises 14 residues. Germline values: CDR1 KGHDR, CDR2 SFDVKD. In DNA, the CDR3 is TGTGCCACCAGTGACCGATCGACAGGCTATGGCTACACCTTC. It encodes CATSDRSTGYGYTF.

CDR3 amino acids: CASSLAGVYNEQFF. CDR3 nucleotide sequence: TGCGCCAGCTCTCTAGCGGGGGTTTACAATGAGCAGTTCTTC. The chain carries TRBV5-1 and TRBJ2-1, with TRBD2 matching 10 bases. V dropped 7 bases and J dropped 4; count of bases not matched to a gene: 5. The CDR3 length is 14 residues. Germline V gene data show CDR1 as SGHRS and CDR2 as YFSETQ.

The gene calls are TRBV18 and TRBJ1-4, with D tentatively TRBD1 (6 bases). This CDR3 spans 15 amino acids. Trimming cost V 5 bases and J 5 bases, with 15 bases left between them. CDR1 and CDR2 from the germline V gene are KGHSH and LQKENI. This CDR3 reads CASSSSRGINEKLFF. The CDR3 bases are TGTGCCAGCTCATCTAGCAGGGGAATAAATGAAAAACTGTTTTTT.

V and J are TRBV7-9 and TRBJ1-1; D gene unclear. The length of the CDR3 is 13 residues. Trimming shortened V by 4 bases and J by 7 bases, and 13 bases separated the two germline ends. Germline values: CDR1 SEHNR, CDR2 FQNEAQ (reference sequence). CDR3 loop: CASSSPSGYEAFF. The CDR3 DNA reads as TGTGCCAGCAGCTCGCCCTCGGGGTATGAAGCTTTCTTT.

The sample holds one count of this clone. V usage is TRBV5-1 and J usage is TRBJ2-2, with 8 bases fitting TRBD1. The CDR3 covers 15 residues. CDR1 is SGHRS, CDR2 YFSETQ, per germline. V was clipped by 0 bases and J by 6 bases; unmatched bases: 4. The CDR3 loop reads CASSLAGQVPGELFF. The CDR3 nucleotides are TGCGCCAGCAGCTTGGCGGGACAGGTCCCCGGGGAGCTGTTTTTT.

The chain couples TRBV19 to TRBJ2-2; D gene uncertain. The CDR3 has 15 residues. Germline loops: CDR1 LNHDA, CDR2 SQIVND (reference sequence). Trimming took 3 bases from V and 1 from J, leaving 9 bases between them. The CDR3 sequence is CASSIPDWNTGELFF. CDR3 nucleotide sequence: TGTGCCAGTAGTATCCCCGACTGGAACACCGGGGAGCTGTTTTTT.

Comments on this clone: Other DNA sequences within the sample encode an identical CDR3. This chain links TRBV9 with TRBJ1-1, with a possible D match to TRBD1 (6 bases). V lost 3 bases to trimming and J lost 1 base, with 7 bases between them. Looked up from germline, CDR1 is SGDLS and CDR2 is YYNGEE. The CDR3 extends over 13 amino acids. The CDR3 here is CASSAQGNTEAFF. In nucleotides, the CDR3 is TGTGCCAGCAGCGCACAGGGGAACACTGAAGCTTTCTTT.

V usage is TRBV4-1 and J usage is TRBJ1-6; D gene uncertain. Germline V lookup: CDR1 MGHRA, CDR2 YSYEKL. The CDR3 covers 17 residues. Deletions cut 0 bases from V and 0 bases from J, with 9 bases between. The CDR3 DNA reads TGCGCCAGCAGCCAAGAGACGTGGAGCTCCTATAATTCACCCCTCCACTTT. This codes for CASSQETWSSYNSPLHF.

The rearrangement links TRBV18 to TRBJ2-1, with D unclear. Germline V lookup: CDR1 KGHSH, CDR2 LQKENI. Deletions cut 5 bases from V and 7 bases from J, with 18 bases between. This CDR3 is 15 amino acids long. CDR3 nucleotide sequence: TGTGCCAGCTCATCGACAAGAACCCCATCGAATGAGCAGTTCTTC. This sequence encodes CASSSTRTPSNEQFF.

This clone has more than one count but fewer than ten. The chain is built from TRBV19 and TRBJ1-5, with D perhaps TRBD1 (5 bases). The CDR3 loop spans 18 amino acids. CDR1 is LNHDA, CDR2 SQIVND, per germline (reference sequence). V lost 6 bases and J lost 1, with 22 bases in between. CDR3 amino acids: CASSEGRATSTSNQPQHF. CDR3 in DNA: TGTGCCAGTAGCGAGGGCAGGGCGACATCTACAAGCAATCAGCCCCAGCATTTT.

The genes are TRBV5-1 and TRBJ2-7, with 10 positions matching TRBD1. Germline CDR1 is SGHRS and CDR2 is YFSETQ. The CDR3 runs 13 residues. The V gene end was trimmed by 0 bases and the J gene end by 7 bases; junction bases not matched to a gene: 1. Here the CDR3 DNA reads TGCGCCAGCAGCTTGGGGACAGGGGGAGAGCAGTACTTC. It is translated as CASSLGTGGEQYF.

This rearrangement joins TRBV5-1 to TRBJ1-4, with 8 bases fitting TRBD1. The CDR3 spans 15 residues. From germline, CDR1 is SGHRS and CDR2 YFSETQ. Losses at the gene ends were 0 bases for V and 8 bases for J; bases not matched to a gene: 6. The CDR3 sequence is CASSLDRAGGEKLFF. In nucleotides, the CDR3 is TGCGCCAGCAGCTTGGATAGGGCAGGGGGCGAAAAACTGTTTTTT. Using reference TRBV5-1 and TRBJ1-4 for the parts outside the CDR3, the full variable domain is KAGVTQTPRYLIKTRGQQVTLSCSPISGHRSVSWYQQTPGQGLQFLFEYFSETQRNKGNFPGRFSGRQFSNSRSEMNVSTLELGDSALYLCASSLDRAGGEKLFFGSGTQLSVL.

The gene calls are TRBV4-3 and TRBJ2-7; D could derive from TRBD1 or TRBD2 (6 bases each). Germline CDR1 LGHNA, CDR2 YSLEER. This CDR3 is built from 15 residues. V lost 0 bases and J 1 base, leaving 10 bases between the germline ends. CDR3 region: CASSQETGRSYEQYF. The CDR3 DNA reads as TGCGCCAGCAGCCAAGAAACAGGGAGGTCCTACGAGCAGTACTTC.

The J gene is TRBJ2-5, the V gene TRBV7-8; D perhaps matches TRBD1 (5 bases). Trimming removed 1 base at V and 7 bases at J, with 13 bases between. Per the germline V gene, CDR1 is SGHVS and CDR2 is FQNEAQ. The CDR3 has 14 residues. CDR3 protein: CASSLVGAGVTQYF. CDR3 bases: TGTGCCAGCAGCTTAGTAGGGGCAGGTGTGACCCAGTACTTC.

This chain uses TRBV6-4 with TRBJ1-1; TRBD1 matches 9 bases. V lost 6 bases to trimming and J lost 3 bases; unmatched junction nucleotides: 11. CDR3 length: 16 amino acids. Germline CDR1 is MRHNA and CDR2 is SNTAGT. In DNA, the CDR3 is TGTGCCAGCAGACAAGCTAACAGGGGGCCGGACACTGAAGCTTTCTTT. Its translation: CASRQANRGPDTEAFF.

The V gene is TRBV5-1, the J gene TRBJ2-5; D not certain. The CDR3 has 13 residues. The germline V gene encodes CDR1 SGHRS and CDR2 YFSETQ. Trimming left V 1 base short and J 3 bases short, with 7 bases between. In DNA form, the CDR3 reads TGCGCCAGCAGCTTGCAGGTGAAAGAGACCCAGTACTTC. It yields the protein CASSLQVKETQYF.

The V call is TRBV9, the J call TRBJ1-2; 10 nucleotides align to TRBD1. The CDR3 loop spans 14 amino acids. Germline CDR1 reads SGDLS; CDR2 reads YYNGEE. V lost 4 bases to trimming and J lost 5 bases; unmatched junction nucleotides: 5. The CDR3 sequence is CASSSGTGEYGYTF. CDR3 bases: TGTGCCAGCAGCTCCGGGACAGGGGAATATGGCTACACCTTC. The complete variable domain, with remaining parts taken from reference TRBV9 and TRBJ1-2, reads DSGVTQTPKHLITATGQRVTLRCSPRSGDLSVYWYQQSLDQGLQFLIQYYNGEERAKGNILERFSAQQFPDLHSELNLSSLELGDSALYFCASSSGTGEYGYTFGSGTRLTVV.

V usage is TRBV19 and J usage is TRBJ2-7; D is perhaps TRBD1 (6 bases). The CDR3 consists of 14 residues. In germline, CDR1 is LNHDA, CDR2 SQIVND (reference sequence). Deletions cut 5 bases from V and 0 bases from J, with 11 bases between. This chain's CDR3 is CASSLTGSSYEQYF. The CDR3 nucleotides are TGTGCCAGTAGTTTGACAGGTAGCTCCTACGAGCAGTACTTC.

The chain joins TRBV6-5 to TRBJ2-7; 8 bases match TRBD1. CDR3 length equals 12 residues. Trimming took 6 bases from V and 6 from J; bases not matched to a gene: 4. CDR1 is MNHEY, CDR2 SVGAGI, per germline. CDR3 residues: CASSRQGREQYF. As DNA, the CDR3 is TGTGCCAGCAGCCGACAGGGGCGCGAGCAGTACTTC.